The 2 T cell receptor beta chains presented below share a single source sample, sequenced in a study of cytomegalovirus exposure and HLA in healthy donors. The study ran its PCR with 60 Vbeta and 13 Jbeta primers. TCRdb keeps only in-frame clones here, not all; method: immunoSEQ multiplex PCR. The sample consists of some 200,000 clones, roughly 78% of them appearing once. Sequencing was done on a sample of PBMCs. All receptors derive from a girl aged 5-17 years in good health and CMV-seropositive.

The chain carries TRBV5-1 and TRBJ2-1; 11 positions agree with TRBD2. This CDR3 comprises 17 residues. Per the germline V gene, CDR1 is SGHRS and CDR2 is YFSETQ. V lost 1 base to trimming and J lost 2 bases; unmatched junction nucleotides: 5. Here the CDR3 DNA reads TGCGCCAGCAGCTTGAGCACTAGCGGGGGAGCCTACAATGAGCAGTTCTTC. Translation: CASSLSTSGGAYNEQFF.

This chain connects TRBV9 to TRBJ1-1; D is uncertain. There are 13 residues in the CDR3. The V gene's germline CDR1 is SGDLS and CDR2 YYNGEE. The V end was cut by 4 bases, the J end by 7 bases, with 14 bases between. CDR3 in DNA: TGTGCCAGCAGCCCCCTTCTGAGGCTTGAAGCTTTCTTT. Translation gives CASSPLLRLEAFF.